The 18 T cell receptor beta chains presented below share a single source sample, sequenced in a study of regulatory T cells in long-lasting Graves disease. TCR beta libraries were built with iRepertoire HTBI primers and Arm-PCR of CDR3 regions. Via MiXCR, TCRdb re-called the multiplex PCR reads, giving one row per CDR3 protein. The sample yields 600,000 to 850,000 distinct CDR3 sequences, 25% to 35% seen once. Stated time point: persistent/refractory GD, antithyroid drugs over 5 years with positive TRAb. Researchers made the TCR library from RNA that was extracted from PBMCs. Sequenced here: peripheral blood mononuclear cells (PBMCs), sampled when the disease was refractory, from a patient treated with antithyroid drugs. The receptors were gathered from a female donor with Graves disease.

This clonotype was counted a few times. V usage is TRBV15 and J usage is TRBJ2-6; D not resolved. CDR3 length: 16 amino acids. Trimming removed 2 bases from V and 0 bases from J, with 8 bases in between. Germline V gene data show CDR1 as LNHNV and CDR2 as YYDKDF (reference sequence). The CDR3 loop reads CATSRHQASGANVLTF. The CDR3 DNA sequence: TGTGCCACCAGCAGACATCAGGCCTCTGGGGCCAACGTCCTGACTTTC.

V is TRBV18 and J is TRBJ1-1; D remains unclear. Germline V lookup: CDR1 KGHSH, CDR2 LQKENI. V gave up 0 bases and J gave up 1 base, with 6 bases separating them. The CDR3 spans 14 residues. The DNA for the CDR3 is TGTGCCAGCTCACCACCGGCGGGGAACACTGAAGCTTTCTTT. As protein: CASSPPAGNTEAFF.

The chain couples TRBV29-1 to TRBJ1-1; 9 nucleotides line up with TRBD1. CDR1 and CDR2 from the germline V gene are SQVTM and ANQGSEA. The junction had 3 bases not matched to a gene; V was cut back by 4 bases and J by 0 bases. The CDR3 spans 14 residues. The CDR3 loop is CSVAGQGMNTEAFF. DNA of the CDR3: TGCAGCGTTGCAGGACAGGGGATGAACACTGAAGCTTTCTTT.

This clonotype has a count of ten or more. CDR3 sequence reads: CASSPRVGNSPLHF. Written as DNA, the CDR3 is TGTGCCAGCAGTCCACGGGTGGGAAATTCACCCCTCCACTTT. The chain joins TRBV12-3 or TRBV12-4 to TRBJ1-6; the D is unclear. Trimming cost V 5 bases and J 7 bases, with 12 bases left between them. The CDR3 length is 14 residues.

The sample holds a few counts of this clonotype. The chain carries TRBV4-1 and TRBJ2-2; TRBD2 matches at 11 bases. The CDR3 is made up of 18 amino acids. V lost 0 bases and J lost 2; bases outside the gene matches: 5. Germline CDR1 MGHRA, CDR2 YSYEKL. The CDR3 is CASSQDQGLAANTGELFF. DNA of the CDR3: TGCGCCAGCAGCCAAGATCAGGGACTAGCGGCTAACACCGGGGAGCTGTTTTTT.

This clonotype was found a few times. The CDR3 DNA reads TGTGCCAGCAGTTATCAAAGCGGGAGAAGTGGCTACGAGCAGTACTTC. Amino acid sequence: CASSYQSGRSGYEQYF. The V call is TRBV6-2 or TRBV6-3, the J call TRBJ2-7, with 8 bases identical to TRBD2. This CDR3 contains 16 residues. V shed 3 bases and J 3 bases; nucleotides not matched to a gene: 10. From germline, CDR1 is MNHEY and CDR2 SVGEGT.

As DNA, the CDR3 is TGTGCCAGCAGCTTAGCTGGGAGGGGGACGAGCGGCTACACCTTC. Its protein product is CASSLAGRGTSGYTF. The chain carries TRBV7-2 and TRBJ1-2; TRBD1 might be the D (6 bases). Trimming shortened V by 0 bases and J by 8 bases, and 16 bases separated the two germline ends. Germline V CDR1 and CDR2: SGHTA, FQGNSA. This CDR3 is 15 amino acids long.

The CDR3 nucleotides read TGCGCCAGCAGGCGCCGGGAGCTCGTGGGAGAAAAACTGTTTTTT. It encodes CASRRRELVGEKLFF. The gene calls are TRBV5-1 and TRBJ1-4, with no clear D. Germline-derived CDR1 and CDR2 are SGHRS and YFSETQ. Between the trimmed V and J ends, which lost 5 bases and 8 bases, there was a span of 19 bases. The CDR3 has 15 amino acids. Full variable domain (outside the CDR3, taken from reference TRBV5-1 and TRBJ1-4): KAGVTQTPRYLIKTRGQQVTLSCSPISGHRSVSWYQQTPGQGLQFLFEYFSETQRNKGNFPGRFSGRQFSNSRSEMNVSTLELGDSALYLCASRRRELVGEKLFFGSGTQLSVL.

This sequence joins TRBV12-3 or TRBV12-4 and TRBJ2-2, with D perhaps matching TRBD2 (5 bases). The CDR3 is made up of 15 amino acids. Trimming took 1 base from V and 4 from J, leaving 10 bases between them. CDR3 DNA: TGTGCCAGCAGTTTAGGGGGAGCCGGCACCGGGGAGCTGTTTTTT. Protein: CASSLGGAGTGELFF.

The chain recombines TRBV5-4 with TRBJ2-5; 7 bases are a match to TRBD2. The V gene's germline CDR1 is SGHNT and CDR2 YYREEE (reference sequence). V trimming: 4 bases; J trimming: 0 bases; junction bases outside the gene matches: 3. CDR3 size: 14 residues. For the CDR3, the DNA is TGTGCCAGCAGCGGGCGGGGGTACCAAGAGACCCAGTACTTC. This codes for CASSGRGYQETQYF.

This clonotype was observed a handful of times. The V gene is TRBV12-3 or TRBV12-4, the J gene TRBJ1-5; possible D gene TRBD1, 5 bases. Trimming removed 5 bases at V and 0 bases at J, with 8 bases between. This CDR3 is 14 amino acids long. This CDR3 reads CASSRTSSNQPQHF. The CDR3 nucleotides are TGTGCCAGCAGTCGGACATCTAGCAATCAGCCCCAGCATTTT.

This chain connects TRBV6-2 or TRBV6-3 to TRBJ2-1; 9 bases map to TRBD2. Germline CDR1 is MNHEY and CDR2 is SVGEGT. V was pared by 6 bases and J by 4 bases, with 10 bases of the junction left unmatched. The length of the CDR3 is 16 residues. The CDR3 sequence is CASRWGLAGAYNEQFF. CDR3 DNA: TGTGCCAGCAGATGGGGACTAGCTGGGGCGTACAATGAGCAGTTCTTC.

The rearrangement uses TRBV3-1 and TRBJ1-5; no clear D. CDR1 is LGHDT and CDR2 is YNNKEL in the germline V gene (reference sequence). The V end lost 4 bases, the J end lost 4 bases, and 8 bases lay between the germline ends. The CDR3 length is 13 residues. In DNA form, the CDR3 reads TGTGCCAGCAGCCCACAGATAAATCAGCCCCAGCATTTT. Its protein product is CASSPQINQPQHF.

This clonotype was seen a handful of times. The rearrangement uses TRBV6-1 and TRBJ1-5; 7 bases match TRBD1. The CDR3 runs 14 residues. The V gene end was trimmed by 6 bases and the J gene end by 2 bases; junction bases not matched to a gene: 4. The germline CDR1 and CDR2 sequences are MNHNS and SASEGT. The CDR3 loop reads CASRPGGGNQPQHF. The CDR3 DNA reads TGTGCCAGCAGACCAGGGGGAGGCAATCAGCCCCAGCATTTT.

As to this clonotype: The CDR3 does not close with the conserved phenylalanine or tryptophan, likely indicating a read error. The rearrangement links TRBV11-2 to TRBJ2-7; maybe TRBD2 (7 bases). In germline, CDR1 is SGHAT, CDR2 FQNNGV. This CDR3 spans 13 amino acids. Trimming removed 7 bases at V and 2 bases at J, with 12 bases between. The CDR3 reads CASTTGGPYEQYS. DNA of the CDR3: TGTGCCAGCACCACGGGGGGCCCCTACGAGCAGTACTCC.

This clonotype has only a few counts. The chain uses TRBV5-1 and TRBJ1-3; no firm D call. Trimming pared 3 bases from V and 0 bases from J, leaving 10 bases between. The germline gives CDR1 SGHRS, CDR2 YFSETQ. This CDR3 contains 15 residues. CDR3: CASSSTLASGNTIYF. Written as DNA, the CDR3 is TGCGCCAGCAGCTCGACACTCGCCTCTGGAAACACCATATATTTT.

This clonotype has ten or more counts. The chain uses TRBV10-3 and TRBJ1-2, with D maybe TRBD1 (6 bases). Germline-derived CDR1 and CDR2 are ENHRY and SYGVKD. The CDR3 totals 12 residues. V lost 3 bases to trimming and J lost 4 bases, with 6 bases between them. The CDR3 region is CAISEGGYGYTF. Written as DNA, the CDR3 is TGTGCCATCAGTGAAGGGGGCTATGGCTACACCTTC.

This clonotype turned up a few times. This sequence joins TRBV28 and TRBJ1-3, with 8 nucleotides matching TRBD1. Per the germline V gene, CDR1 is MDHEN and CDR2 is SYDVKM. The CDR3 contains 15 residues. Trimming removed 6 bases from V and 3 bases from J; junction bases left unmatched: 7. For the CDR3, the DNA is TGTGCCAGCAGGTACGGGACAGGTGATGGAAACACCATATATTTT. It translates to CASRYGTGDGNTIYF.